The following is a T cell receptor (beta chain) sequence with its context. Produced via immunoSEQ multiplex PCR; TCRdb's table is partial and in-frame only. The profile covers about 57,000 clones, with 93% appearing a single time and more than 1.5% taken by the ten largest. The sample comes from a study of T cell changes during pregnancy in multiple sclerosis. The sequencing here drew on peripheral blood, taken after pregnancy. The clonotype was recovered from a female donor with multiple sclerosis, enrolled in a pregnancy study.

CDR3 coding DNA: TGTGCCAGCACCGCTAGGGACAGCGCCTACAATGAGCAGTTCTTC. Translating gives CASTARDSAYNEQFF. V and J are TRBV7-6 and TRBJ2-1; 7 positions agree with TRBD1. The J segment lost 2 bases and the V segment lost 7 bases, leaving 8 bases of the junction unmatched. The CDR3 consists of 15 residues. Per the germline V gene, CDR1 is SGHVS and CDR2 is FNYEAQ.